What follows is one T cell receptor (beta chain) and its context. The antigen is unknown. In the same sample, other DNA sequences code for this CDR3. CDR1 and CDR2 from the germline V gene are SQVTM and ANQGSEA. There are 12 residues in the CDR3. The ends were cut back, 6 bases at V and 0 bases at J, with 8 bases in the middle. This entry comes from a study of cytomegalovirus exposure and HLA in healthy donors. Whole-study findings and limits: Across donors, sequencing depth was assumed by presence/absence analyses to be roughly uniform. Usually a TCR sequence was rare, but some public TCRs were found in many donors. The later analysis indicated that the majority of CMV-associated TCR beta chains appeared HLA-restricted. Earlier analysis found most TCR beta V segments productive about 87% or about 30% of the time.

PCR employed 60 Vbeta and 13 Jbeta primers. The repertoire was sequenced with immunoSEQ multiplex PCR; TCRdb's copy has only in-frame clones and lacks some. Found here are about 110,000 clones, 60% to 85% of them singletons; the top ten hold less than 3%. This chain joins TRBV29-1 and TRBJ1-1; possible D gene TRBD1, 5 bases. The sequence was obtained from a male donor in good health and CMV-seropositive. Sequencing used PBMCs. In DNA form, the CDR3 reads TGCAGCGTGGTGACAGTGAACACTGAAGCTTTCTTT. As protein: CSVVTVNTEAFF.